Below are 23 T cell receptor beta chains sequenced from a single sample in a study of blood T cells in healthy people across ages. A J-beta primer mix and a sample-barcoded 5' primer were used in a second PCR of roughly 6 to 11 cycles. One entry per CDR3 protein results from TCRdb running MiXCR on the 5' RACE reads. The sample shows 1.5 million to 2 million distinct CDR3 sequences, about 39% of them seen only once. Sequencing was performed on blood. Source of these receptors: a human donor in good health.

V and J are TRBV4-3 and TRBJ1-2, with 7 bases matching TRBD1. Germline values: CDR1 LGHNA, CDR2 YSLEER. This CDR3 spans 15 amino acids. The J segment lost 4 bases and the V segment lost 1 base, leaving 6 bases of the junction unmatched. The CDR3 loop reads CASSQVGRGFYGYTF. The CDR3, as DNA: TGCGCCAGCAGCCAAGTGGGCAGGGGGTTCTATGGCTACACCTTC.

This clonotype was observed a handful of times. The chain uses TRBV9 and TRBJ2-3; D gene ambiguous. Trimming stripped 0 bases from V and 5 bases from J, with 10 bases between. This CDR3 contains 14 residues. Germline values: CDR1 SGDLS, CDR2 YYNGEE. CDR3 residues: CASSVVTHGDTQYF. In DNA, the CDR3 is TGTGCCAGCAGCGTAGTTACTCACGGAGATACGCAGTATTTT.

This chain joins TRBV29-1 and TRBJ1-1; D is unclear. Trimming left V 3 bases short and J 10 bases short, with 18 bases between. Germline lookup yields CDR1 SQVTM and CDR2 ANQGSEA. The CDR3 totals 13 residues. This CDR3 is CSVDWSGESGAFF. The DNA for the CDR3 is TGCAGCGTTGACTGGTCTGGGGAATCGGGAGCTTTCTTT. The variable domain in full, completed from reference TRBV29-1 and TRBJ1-1, reads SAVISQKPSRDICQRGTSLTIQCQVDSQVTMMFWYRQQPGQSLTLIATANQGSEATYESGFVIDKFPISRPNLTFSTLTVSNMSPEDSSIYLCSVDWSGESGAFFGQGTRLTVV.

CDR3 sequence (DNA): TGCAGCGTTGGTGGCTTCAAGAGCTCCTACGAGCAGTACTTC. Protein: CSVGGFKSSYEQYF. The chain couples TRBV29-1 to TRBJ2-7; the D is unclear. This CDR3 region has 14 residues. With 4 bases removed from V and 0 bases from J, the gap between germline ends came to 13 bases. Looked up from germline, CDR1 is SQVTM and CDR2 is ANQGSEA.

The chain recombines TRBV12-3 or TRBV12-4 with TRBJ1-1, with D maybe TRBD1 (5 bases). The germline V and J ends were trimmed by 6 bases and 1 base, with 15 bases remaining between them. The CDR3 has 15 amino acids. Here the CDR3 reads CASSGGDRRNTEAFF. The CDR3 region has the DNA TGTGCCAGCAGCGGAGGGGATCGCCGGAACACTGAAGCTTTCTTT.

The count of this clonotype is one. The rearrangement joins TRBV20-1 to TRBJ2-7; D might be TRBD1 or TRBD2, each matching 5 bases. Germline V CDR1 and CDR2: DFQATT, SNEGSKA (reference sequence). The ends were cut back, 7 bases at V and 2 bases at J, with 15 bases in the middle. This CDR3 comprises 13 residues. The CDR3 DNA follows: TGCAGTGTTTCGGGGCGCCAAACCTACGAGCAGTACTTC. As protein: CSVSGRQTYEQYF.

The V gene is TRBV10-3, the J gene TRBJ2-2; a weak D match, TRBD1 (5 bases). The V gene's germline CDR1 is ENHRY and CDR2 SYGVKD. The CDR3 spans 15 residues. The V end was cut by 3 bases, the J end by 3 bases, with 11 bases between. The DNA for the CDR3 is TGTGCCATCAGTGACTCAGGGCTCGACACCGGGGAGCTGTTTTTT. Its protein is CAISDSGLDTGELFF.

The sample holds a few counts of this clonotype. J is TRBJ1-4 and V is TRBV12-3 or TRBV12-4; D is unresolved. V lost 1 base to trimming and J lost 8 bases, with 17 bases between them. This CDR3 contains 16 residues. The CDR3 nucleotides read TGTGCCAGCAGTTTAGGCAGGCGGCAGGTCGCCGAAAAACTGTTTTTT. Protein: CASSLGRRQVAEKLFF.

This chain uses TRBV10-3 with TRBJ2-7, with 7 bases matching TRBD1. Germline assignment: CDR1 ENHRY and CDR2 SYGVKD. The length of the CDR3 is 14 residues. The ends lost 3 bases at V and 7 bases at J; junction bases unmatched: 9. The CDR3 here is CAISEEGALLEQYF. The CDR3 DNA follows: TGTGCCATCAGTGAAGAGGGGGCCCTTCTTGAGCAGTACTTC.

V and J are TRBV9 and TRBJ2-7; 7 nucleotides agree with TRBD1. The length of the CDR3 is 14 residues. Germline loops: CDR1 SGDLS, CDR2 YYNGEE. Trimming at V came to 4 bases and at J to 2 bases, leaving 6 bases not matched to a gene. The CDR3 sequence: CASSQGDTPYEQYF. DNA for the CDR3: TGTGCCAGCAGCCAGGGGGACACGCCCTACGAGCAGTACTTC.

This clonotype was observed at least ten times. At one end the junction does not follow the germline gene, possibly because of a read error. The genes are TRBV4-1 and TRBJ1-5; weak D call: TRBD1 (5 bases). Germline values: CDR1 MGHRA, CDR2 YSYEKL. The CDR3 has 13 amino acids. CDR3: CASSQGSNQPQHF. The CDR3 region has the DNA TGTGCCAGCAGCCAGGGAAGCAATCAGCCCCAGCATTTT.

At least ten counts were recorded for this clonotype. The genes are TRBV20-1 and TRBJ1-1, with D perhaps TRBD1 (5 bases). Trimming removed 0 bases at V and 3 bases at J, with 5 bases between. This CDR3 has 12 amino acids. Germline loops: CDR1 DFQATT, CDR2 SNEGSKA (reference sequence). This CDR3 reads CSAREQDTEAFF. CDR3 coding DNA: TGCAGTGCTAGAGAACAGGACACTGAAGCTTTCTTT.

This clonotype was seen once. This chain connects TRBV6-2 or TRBV6-3 to TRBJ2-1; 9 bases line up with TRBD1. Trimming took 1 base from V and 6 from J; bases not matched to a gene: 4. This CDR3 has 15 amino acids. Germline lookup yields CDR1 MNHEY and CDR2 SVGEGT. DNA for the CDR3: TGTGCCAGCAGTTACTTTGGACAGGGGTTCAATGAGCAGTTCTTC. As protein: CASSYFGQGFNEQFF.

This clonotype was seen only a few times. CDR3 nucleotide sequence: TGCGCCAGCAGCCAAGTCTGGGGGGGGTATAATTCACCCCTCCACTTT. This translates into CASSQVWGGYNSPLHF. The chain uses TRBV4-1 and TRBJ1-6, with D possibly matching TRBD1 (5 bases). The CDR3 contains 16 residues. V gave up 1 base and J gave up 4 bases, with 11 bases separating them. Looked up from germline, CDR1 is MGHRA and CDR2 is YSYEKL.

Only a few counts were recorded for this clonotype. The chain joins TRBV7-3 to TRBJ1-2; D gene uncertain. The V and J ends lost 4 bases and 4 bases respectively, with 10 bases between them. CDR3 length equals 13 residues. Germline V gene lookup returns CDR1 SGHTA and CDR2 FQGTGA. The CDR3 sequence: CASSYSHGYGYTF. The CDR3 DNA follows: TGTGCCAGCAGCTACTCCCACGGCTATGGCTACACCTTC.

This clonotype occurred a few times. V usage is TRBV4-1 and J usage is TRBJ2-7; D gene uncertain. Germline V gene data show CDR1 as MGHRA and CDR2 as YSYEKL. Trimming cost V 0 bases and J 3 bases, with 9 bases left between them. The CDR3 totals 14 residues. CDR3 in DNA: TGCGCCAGCAGCCAAGATCCTGACGTCTACGAGCAGTACTTC. This sequence encodes CASSQDPDVYEQYF.

V gene TRBV29-1 combines with J gene TRBJ2-7; D gene unclear. Germline CDR1 is SQVTM and CDR2 is ANQGSEA. The CDR3 is 13 amino acids. Trimming took 1 base from V and 6 from J, leaving 13 bases between them. Written as DNA, the CDR3 is TGCAGCGTTGAAGTGCAGTCTCCCTGCGAGCAGTACTTC. It yields the protein CSVEVQSPCEQYF.

The CDR3 is CSARDRTSGGSSYNEQFF. The CDR3 bases are TGCAGTGCTAGAGACCGGACTAGCGGGGGGAGCTCCTACAATGAGCAGTTCTTC. The J gene is TRBJ2-1, the V gene TRBV20-1, with 14 bases matching TRBD2. Germline trimming cut 0 bases from V and 0 bases from J; bases unmatched to any gene: 4. The CDR3 runs 18 residues. From germline, CDR1 is DFQATT and CDR2 SNEGSKA (reference sequence).

The CDR3 nucleotides read TGTGCCAGCGGGGACGAAGGTCTCCCTAGTAATGGCTACACCTTC. It is translated as CASGDEGLPSNGYTF. This chain joins TRBV27 and TRBJ1-2; possibly TRBD1 for D (5 bases). In germline, CDR1 is MNHEY, CDR2 SMNVEV (reference sequence). The CDR3 is 15 residues long. V shed 8 bases and J shed 6 bases, with 22 bases lying between them.

The genes are TRBV6-1 and TRBJ1-4; possible D gene TRBD1, 5 bases. Germline-derived CDR1 and CDR2 are MNHNS and SASEGT. The V end was cut by 6 bases, the J end by 12 bases, with 23 bases between. This CDR3 comprises 15 residues. CDR3 in amino acids: CASRDTGLGAQELFF. In DNA form, the CDR3 reads TGTGCCAGCAGGGACACAGGATTAGGGGCCCAAGAACTGTTTTTT.

This clonotype was observed many times. This may come from a read error, since a much larger clone is one base off. The rearrangement joins TRBV27 to TRBJ2-7; D is unresolved. CDR1 is MNHEY and CDR2 is SMNVEV in the germline V gene (reference sequence). V was trimmed by 3 bases and J by 3 bases, leaving 6 bases between them. CDR3 length equals 12 residues. The DNA for the CDR3 is TGTGCCAGCAGTTTCGACGGCTACGAGCAGTACTTC. It specifies CASSFDGYEQYF.

The chain uses TRBV18 and TRBJ2-1; D possibly matches TRBD1 or TRBD2 (5 bases each). The germline V gene encodes CDR1 KGHSH and CDR2 LQKENI. V lost 0 bases and J lost 9, with 9 bases in between. The CDR3 consists of 13 residues. CDR3 bases: TGTGCCAGCTCACCACCCGTGGGGGTTGAGCAGTTCTTC. Amino acid sequence: CASSPPVGVEQFF.

The rearrangement uses TRBV29-1 and TRBJ2-1; 10 bases are a match to TRBD1. Germline CDR1 reads SQVTM; CDR2 reads ANQGSEA. V lost 1 base, J lost 4 bases, and 4 bases stayed unmatched. The CDR3 runs to 15 residues. CDR3 coding DNA: TGCAGCGTTGAAGGTCCGGGACAGGGGTACAATGAGCAGTTCTTC. Protein sequence: CSVEGPGQGYNEQFF.